This entry features one T cell receptor (beta chain) sequence. The sample originates from a study of chronic HIV infection and antiretroviral therapy. Germline V lookup: CDR1 MNHEY, CDR2 SMNVEV (reference sequence). The CDR3 runs to 14 residues. The V and J ends lost 4 bases and 9 bases respectively, with 18 bases between them. TCRdb reprocessed the 5' RACE reads with MiXCR, giving one entry per CDR3 protein. The sample has some 43,000 distinct CDR3 sequences; over 15% are singletons. The sequence derives from an adult who had HIV and had not received antiretroviral therapy, or was an uninfected healthy control (not recorded which). The sequencing input was peripheral blood. The chain couples TRBV27 to TRBJ1-1, with a weak D call TRBD1 (5 bases). For the CDR3, the DNA is TGTGCCAGCAGTTCCCTAGGGACGGGTTTTCAAGCTTTCTTT. This gives the protein CASSSLGTGFQAFF.